This entry lists 27 T cell receptor beta chains sequenced from one sample in a study of blood T cell repertoires in COVID-19. Using immunoSEQ multiplex PCR, the repertoire was profiled, and TCRdb retains in-frame clones only, with some absent. The table shows some 530,000 clones, with roughly 88% occurring only once. Material for sequencing was peripheral blood. These receptors all stem from a human donor in a cohort sampled during active COVID-19.

The chain combines TRBV5-4 with TRBJ2-3, with 7 bases matching TRBD2. The CDR3 length is 14 residues. The germline gives CDR1 SGHNT, CDR2 YYREEE (reference sequence). V dropped 3 bases and J dropped 2; count of bases not matched to a gene: 3. CDR3 in amino acids: CASSSSGVTDTQYF. CDR3 bases: TGTGCCAGCAGCTCCAGCGGGGTCACAGATACGCAGTATTTT.

This clone was found a few times. The chain is built from TRBV7-2 and TRBJ1-5; no clear D. Germline CDR1 SGHTA, CDR2 FQGNSA. There are 16 residues in the CDR3. Trimming took off 0 bases at V and 6 bases at J, with 15 bases between the two ends. This CDR3 reads CASSLAGPKEGQPQHF. DNA for the CDR3: TGTGCCAGCAGCTTAGCCGGCCCTAAAGAGGGTCAGCCCCAGCATTTT.

The chain combines TRBV4-3 with TRBJ1-2; D not certain. Trimming stripped 0 bases from V and 4 bases from J, with 18 bases between. CDR1 and CDR2 (germline): LGHNA, YSLEER. CDR3 length: 17 residues. The CDR3 DNA follows: TGCGCCAGCAGCCAAGATTTTAGGAGTAGAGATTTCTATGGCTACACCTTC. The encoded protein is CASSQDFRSRDFYGYTF.

V usage is TRBV11-3 and J usage is TRBJ2-3; 10 bases map to TRBD2. The CDR3 consists of 15 residues. Unmatched junction bases numbered 8, after V lost 4 bases and J lost 7 bases. Germline V gene sequence: CDR1 SGHNT, CDR2 YENEEA. This CDR3 reads CASSSSSGRLNTQYF. The CDR3 DNA is TGTGCCAGCAGCTCCTCTAGCGGGAGACTAAATACGCAGTATTTT.

This chain links TRBV11-2 with TRBJ2-1; TRBD2 matches 7 bases. This CDR3 is built from 14 residues. The germline V gene encodes CDR1 SGHAT and CDR2 FQNNGV. The trim removed 2 bases at V and 9 bases at J, leaving 7 bases unmatched. CDR3 sequence: CASSLFAGAGEQFF. The CDR3, as DNA: TGTGCCAGCAGCTTATTTGCGGGAGCGGGTGAGCAGTTCTTC.

This rearrangement joins TRBV9 to TRBJ1-6, with 7 nucleotides matching TRBD1. The V gene end was trimmed by 2 bases and the J gene end by 8 bases; junction bases not matched to a gene: 7. The CDR3 runs to 15 residues. Germline V gives CDR1 SGDLS, CDR2 YYNGEE. The CDR3, as DNA: TGTGCCAGCAGCGTTACAGGGGATTCGGATTCACCCCTCCACTTT. It encodes CASSVTGDSDSPLHF.

The chain is built from TRBV28 and TRBJ1-4, with 12 nucleotides matching TRBD1. Germline V gene sequence: CDR1 MDHEN, CDR2 SYDVKM. CDR3 length equals 15 residues. Trimming at V came to 10 bases and at J to 7 bases, leaving 10 bases not matched to a gene. The CDR3 bases are TGTGCCACCGGGACAGGGGGCGCGGGGGGTGAAAAACTGTTTTTT. It specifies CATGTGGAGGEKLFF.

This sequence joins TRBV4-1 and TRBJ2-5, with 10 bases matching TRBD2. Germline lookup yields CDR1 MGHRA and CDR2 YSYEKL. The CDR3 totals 16 residues. V lost 3 bases to trimming and J lost 5 bases; unmatched junction nucleotides: 9. Written as DNA, the CDR3 is TGCGCCAGCAGCCAGCCTAGCGGGAGAGACTGGGAGACCCAGTACTTC. It yields the protein CASSQPSGRDWETQYF.

The V call is TRBV3-1 (or the pseudogene TRBV3-2), the J call TRBJ2-2; 11 bases line up with TRBD1. CDR3 length: 16 residues. Losses at the gene ends were 5 bases for V and 6 bases for J; bases not matched to a gene: 8. Germline loops: CDR1 LGHDT, CDR2 YNNKEL (reference sequence). DNA for the CDR3: TGTGCCAGCAGCGAATGGACAGGGGGCCTCGCCGGGGAGCTGTTTTTT. It translates to CASSEWTGGLAGELFF.

This chain uses TRBV5-8 with TRBJ2-2; 8 bases match TRBD2. The CDR3 runs 14 residues. With V trimmed by 6 bases and J by 7 bases, 8 bases remained unmatched. Germline values: CDR1 SGHTS, CDR2 YDEGEE. CDR3 protein: CASILAGTVGELFF. The CDR3 bases are TGTGCCAGCATCTTAGCGGGAACGGTCGGGGAGCTGTTTTTT.

J is TRBJ2-1 and V is TRBV11-2, with D perhaps matching TRBD2 (5 bases). Germline CDR1 reads SGHAT; CDR2 reads FQNNGV. This CDR3 is 15 amino acids long. V dropped 5 bases and J dropped 3 bases, with 14 bases sitting between them. The CDR3 sequence: CASSRLTGNYNEQFF. In DNA form, the CDR3 reads TGTGCCAGCAGCCGTCTGACCGGGAACTACAATGAGCAGTTCTTC.

The chain employs TRBV19 and TRBJ2-5, with 9 nucleotides matching TRBD1. Looked up from germline, CDR1 is LNHDA and CDR2 is SQIVND (reference sequence). Losses at the gene ends were 7 bases for V and 4 bases for J; bases not matched to a gene: 4. The CDR3 totals 13 residues. CDR3 sequence reads: CASKRTGAETQYF. In DNA form, the CDR3 reads TGTGCCAGTAAAAGGACAGGGGCAGAGACCCAGTACTTC.

This clone was detected only once. The rearrangement uses TRBV25-1 and TRBJ1-5; unclear D gene. The CDR3 spans 15 residues. The V gene lost 0 bases and the J gene lost 4 bases, with 10 bases spanning the gap. Germline loops: CDR1 MGHDK, CDR2 SYGVNS. The CDR3 region is CASSEYGSGNQPQHF. The DNA for the CDR3 is TGTGCCAGCAGTGAATATGGGTCGGGGAATCAGCCCCAGCATTTT.

The gene calls are TRBV30 and TRBJ2-2; 10 nucleotides agree with TRBD1. Germline lookup yields CDR1 GTSNPN and CDR2 SVGIG (reference sequence). The CDR3 loop spans 16 amino acids. V shed 2 bases, J shed 4 bases, and the junction held 7 bases outside the gene matches. The CDR3 spells CAWSPWTGGSTGELFF. In DNA, the CDR3 is TGTGCCTGGAGTCCTTGGACAGGGGGTAGCACCGGGGAGCTGTTTTTT.

J is TRBJ2-2 and V is TRBV2; 9 bases agree with TRBD2. Germline trimming cut 6 bases from V and 1 base from J; bases unmatched to any gene: 3. Germline CDR1 SNHLY, CDR2 FYNNEI. CDR3 size: 15 residues. The CDR3: CASSTSGLNTGELFF. Here the CDR3 DNA reads TGTGCCAGCAGCACTAGCGGGTTGAACACCGGGGAGCTGTTTTTT. Full variable domain (missing parts from reference TRBV2 and TRBJ2-2): EPEVTQTPSHQVTQMGQEVILRCVPISNHLYFYWYRQILGQKVEFLVSFYNNEISEKSEIFDDQFSVERPDGSNFTLKIRSTKLEDSAMYFCASSTSGLNTGELFFGEGSRLTVL.

This clone was detected only once. This chain joins TRBV28 and TRBJ2-5; D not certain. Germline V CDR1 and CDR2: MDHEN, SYDVKM. CDR3 length equals 13 residues. Between the trimmed V and J ends, which lost 6 bases and 2 bases, there was a span of 10 bases. CDR3 in amino acids: CASSSGRQETQYF. CDR3 in DNA: TGTGCCAGCAGCTCCGGCAGGCAAGAGACCCAGTACTTC.

V gene TRBV5-1 combines with J gene TRBJ1-3; D possibly corresponds to TRBD1 (6 bases). Trimming stripped 5 bases from V and 4 bases from J, with 10 bases between. The germline V gene has CDR1 SGHRS and CDR2 YFSETQ. There are 13 residues in the CDR3. DNA of the CDR3: TGCGCCAGCAGTCAGGGGTCAGGAAACACCATATATTTT. It encodes CASSQGSGNTIYF.

This clone was recorded once. The chain has TRBV7-3 and TRBJ2-5, with D tentatively TRBD1 (6 bases). V was cut by 5 bases and J by 1 base, with 14 bases left in between. This CDR3 has 15 residues. Germline values: CDR1 SGHTA, CDR2 FQGTGA. In nucleotides, the CDR3 is TGTGCCAGCAGCAAGGGAAGGGGGACCCAAGAGACCCAGTACTTC. Translation gives CASSKGRGTQETQYF.

V gene TRBV28 combines with J gene TRBJ1-1, with a tentative D call TRBD1 (5 bases). The V and J ends lost 5 bases and 5 bases respectively, with 9 bases between them. In germline, CDR1 is MDHEN, CDR2 SYDVKM. The CDR3 spans 12 residues. The CDR3 here is CASSTTATEAFF. Written as DNA, the CDR3 is TGTGCCAGCAGTACGACAGCAACTGAAGCTTTCTTT.

The chain employs TRBV9 and TRBJ1-3; the D is unclear. There are 14 residues in the CDR3. In germline, CDR1 is SGDLS, CDR2 YYNGEE. V gave up 1 base and J gave up 2 bases, with 7 bases separating them. CDR3: CASSVRGTGNTIYF. In DNA, the CDR3 is TGTGCCAGCAGCGTAAGAGGGACTGGAAACACCATATATTTT.

The V and J genes are TRBV25-1 and TRBJ1-1; D gene ambiguous. The CDR3 is made up of 15 amino acids. Germline lookup yields CDR1 MGHDK and CDR2 SYGVNS. The V and J ends lost 3 bases and 4 bases respectively, with 15 bases between them. The CDR3: CASSEIEGLSTEAFF. The CDR3 DNA is TGTGCCAGCAGTGAGATAGAGGGTTTGAGCACTGAAGCTTTCTTT.

The chain has TRBV6-2 or TRBV6-3 and TRBJ2-1; D unclear. Germline V gives CDR1 MNHEY, CDR2 SVGEGT. V was trimmed by 3 bases and J by 0 bases, leaving 9 bases between them. The CDR3 extends over 15 amino acids. Here the CDR3 DNA reads TGTGCCAGCAGTTATGCACCGAGCTCCTACAATGAGCAGTTCTTC. Residues: CASSYAPSSYNEQFF.

V is TRBV21-1 and J is TRBJ2-3; the D call of TRBD2 is as the table states it, not checked on the DNA. TRBV21-1 is described as a pseudogene. The CDR3 sequence is 16 residues long. The DNA for the CDR3 is TGTGCCAGCAGCAAAGTGGCGGGGGAGGGCATGAATACGCAGTATTTT. It translates to CASSKVAGEGMNTQYF.

The V gene is TRBV28, the J gene TRBJ2-3; TRBD2 matches 8 bases. The CDR3 runs to 15 residues. The ends lost 5 bases at V and 5 bases at J; junction bases unmatched: 9. Germline CDR1 MDHEN, CDR2 SYDVKM. The DNA for the CDR3 is TGTGCCAGCAGTCCAGCGGGACTAGGCTTAGATACGCAGTATTTT. Its translation is CASSPAGLGLDTQYF.

This chain links TRBV29-1 with TRBJ2-7; TRBD2 matches 7 bases. Germline-derived CDR1 and CDR2 are SQVTM and ANQGSEA. The CDR3 length is 14 residues. Losses at the gene ends were 5 bases for V and 5 bases for J; bases not matched to a gene: 12. This chain's CDR3 is CSVNWGGTLDEQYF. The CDR3 nucleotides read TGCAGCGTTAACTGGGGGGGTACCCTCGACGAGCAGTACTTC.

V gene TRBV3-1 (or the pseudogene TRBV3-2) combines with J gene TRBJ2-1; TRBD2 matches at 7 bases. Germline V gives CDR1 LGHDT, CDR2 YNNKEL (reference sequence). Losses at the gene ends were 1 base for V and 8 bases for J; bases not matched to a gene: 11. This CDR3 is built from 16 residues. CDR3 residues: CASSQAFGLGGYEQFF. CDR3 nucleotides: TGTGCCAGCAGCCAAGCTTTCGGACTAGGCGGGTATGAGCAGTTCTTC.

The J gene is TRBJ1-1, the V gene TRBV27, with D unresolved. CDR1 is MNHEY, CDR2 SMNVEV, per germline (reference sequence). V was pared by 6 bases and J by 5 bases, with 10 bases between. The CDR3 has 12 residues. The CDR3 is CASSPRGTEAFF. The CDR3 coding sequence is TGTGCCAGCAGCCCTCGAGGAACTGAAGCTTTCTTT.